This T cell receptor beta chain was recovered during a study of vaccination and CD4 T cells after COVID-19. Comments on this clonotype: The target antigen is unknown.

Once obtained from cultured CD4+ T cells, the DNA was sequenced using the Oncomine TCR Beta short-read assay. TCRdb passed the PCR reads through MiXCR, listing each CDR3 protein once. The table records around 14,000 distinct CDR3 sequences, approximately 50% of them present only once. Described treatment: roughly ten-day PBMC culture with coronavirus spike peptide pools or control peptides (ViraFEST assay). J lost 0 bases, V lost 6 bases, and 2 bases had no gene match. CDR3 length equals 15 residues. CDR1 is WSHSY, CDR2 SAAADI, per germline. The V gene is TRBV10-2, the J gene TRBJ2-1; 10 bases match TRBD2. The TCR was taken from a human donor who had recovered from COVID-19. Source material: CD4+ T cells from blood, cultured in vitro. The CDR3 loop reads CASRSSGGSYNEQFF. In DNA, the CDR3 is TGCGCCAGCAGGTCTAGCGGGGGCTCCTACAATGAGCAGTTCTTC.